Below are 11 T cell receptor beta chains sequenced from a single sample in a study of T cell repertoires in cytomegalovirus infection. Each CDR3 protein is one row after TCRdb ran MiXCR on the reads. Of fewer than 200,000 distinct CDR3 sequences in the sample, under 15% were seen once. The sequenced material came from PBMCs. These receptors came from a human donor in good health (CMV status not recorded). Some clones in this sample may be carry-over from other donors' samples.

This chain connects TRBV20-1 to TRBJ1-1, with D unresolved. The CDR3 runs to 14 residues. Between the trimmed V and J ends, which lost 0 bases and 1 base, there was a span of 9 bases. CDR1 is DFQATT and CDR2 is SNEGSKA in the germline V gene (reference sequence). This chain's CDR3 is CSARDRRRNTEAFF. Here the CDR3 DNA reads TGCAGTGCTAGAGATCGCCGGCGGAACACTGAAGCTTTCTTT.

There are many counts of this clonotype. This chain uses TRBV20-1 with TRBJ1-1, with D possibly being TRBD1 (5 bases). The CDR3 has 14 amino acids. Germline V gives CDR1 DFQATT, CDR2 SNEGSKA (reference sequence). The ends were cut back, 4 bases at V and 5 bases at J, with 17 bases in the middle. The CDR3 loop is CSATNPGQLTEAFF. The CDR3 nucleotides are TGCAGTGCTACCAATCCGGGGCAGTTAACTGAAGCTTTCTTT.

This clonotype was detected many times. The chain employs TRBV28 and TRBJ2-7; D gene uncertain. The V end was cut by 5 bases, the J end by 7 bases, with 15 bases between. Germline V gene lookup returns CDR1 MDHEN and CDR2 SYDVKM. CDR3 size: 13 residues. Written as DNA, the CDR3 is TGTGCCAGCAGTCCCGGGTCTTTGCGAGAGCAGTACTTC. Translating gives CASSPGSLREQYF.

This clonotype was counted ten times or more. This sequence joins TRBV7-3 and TRBJ2-3; D is unclear. With 3 bases removed from V and 0 bases from J, the gap between germline ends came to 10 bases. The CDR3 sequence is 15 residues long. CDR1 and CDR2 from the germline V gene are SGHTA and FQGTGA. In nucleotides, the CDR3 is TGTGCCAGCAGCTTGGCAAATCCTAGCACAGATACGCAGTATTTT. Its protein is CASSLANPSTDTQYF.

This clonotype was seen ten or more times. The chain recombines TRBV11-1 with TRBJ2-3; 10 bases are a match to TRBD1. The CDR3 totals 16 residues. With V trimmed by 2 bases and J by 7 bases, 9 bases remained unmatched. The V gene's germline CDR1 is SGHAT and CDR2 FQDESV (reference sequence). The CDR3 loop reads CASSLSGTGAKNTQYF. The CDR3 DNA reads TGTGCCAGCAGCTTATCCGGGACAGGGGCCAAAAATACGCAGTATTTT.

At least ten counts were recorded for this clonotype. The V call is TRBV7-9, the J call TRBJ2-7; weak D call: TRBD1 (6 bases). This CDR3 contains 14 residues. Germline-derived CDR1 and CDR2 are SEHNR and FQNEAQ (reference sequence). V shed 5 bases and J shed 7 bases, with 18 bases lying between them. The CDR3 sequence is CASSGPGTSREQYF. CDR3 in DNA: TGTGCCAGCAGCGGTCCCGGGACATCGAGGGAGCAGTACTTC.

V usage is TRBV19 and J usage is TRBJ2-3, with D perhaps given as TRBD1 or TRBD2 (5 bases each). The germline V and J ends were trimmed by 7 bases and 0 bases, with 14 bases remaining between them. Germline V gives CDR1 LNHDA, CDR2 SQIVND (reference sequence). The CDR3 is made up of 15 amino acids. CDR3 in DNA: TGTGCCAGTAACCCCGGGACGGCTAGCACAGATACGCAGTATTTT. Translation gives CASNPGTASTDTQYF.

This clonotype was found a few times. This chain uses TRBV12-3 or TRBV12-4 with TRBJ1-4; D unresolved. The CDR3 is 14 amino acids. The V gene lost 1 base and the J gene lost 5 bases, with 8 bases spanning the gap. The CDR3 loop reads CASSLGGRNEKLFF. CDR3 nucleotides: TGTGCCAGCAGTTTAGGAGGAAGAAATGAAAAACTGTTTTTT.

This clonotype has at least ten counts. The chain has TRBV24-1 and TRBJ2-1; TRBD2 matches at 7 bases. The germline CDR1 and CDR2 sequences are KGHDR and SFDVKD. The V and J ends lost 2 bases and 5 bases, in that order; junction bases with no gene match: 5. The CDR3 extends over 15 amino acids. CDR3 nucleotide sequence: TGTGCCACCAGTGATTGGGGCGGGAGAGACAATGAGCAGTTCTTC. It codes for CATSDWGGRDNEQFF.

This clonotype was observed at least ten times. The chain combines TRBV7-6 with TRBJ1-1, with TRBD1 matching 7 bases. CDR3 length equals 16 residues. The germline V gene encodes CDR1 SGHVS and CDR2 FNYEAQ. V was clipped by 5 bases and J by 1 base; unmatched bases: 10. This CDR3 reads CASSPYPGQTNTEAFF. The DNA of the CDR3 is TGTGCCAGCAGCCCATACCCGGGACAGACGAACACTGAAGCTTTCTTT.

This clonotype was observed at least ten times. The V and J genes are TRBV18 and TRBJ2-1, with D uncertain. Germline-derived CDR1 and CDR2 are KGHSH and LQKENI. This CDR3 region has 16 residues. The V gene lost 0 bases and the J gene lost 6 bases, with 15 bases spanning the gap. As DNA, the CDR3 is TGTGCCAGCTCACCACCGACGGTTAATCGGGTCAATGAGCAGTTCTTC. Its protein is CASSPPTVNRVNEQFF.